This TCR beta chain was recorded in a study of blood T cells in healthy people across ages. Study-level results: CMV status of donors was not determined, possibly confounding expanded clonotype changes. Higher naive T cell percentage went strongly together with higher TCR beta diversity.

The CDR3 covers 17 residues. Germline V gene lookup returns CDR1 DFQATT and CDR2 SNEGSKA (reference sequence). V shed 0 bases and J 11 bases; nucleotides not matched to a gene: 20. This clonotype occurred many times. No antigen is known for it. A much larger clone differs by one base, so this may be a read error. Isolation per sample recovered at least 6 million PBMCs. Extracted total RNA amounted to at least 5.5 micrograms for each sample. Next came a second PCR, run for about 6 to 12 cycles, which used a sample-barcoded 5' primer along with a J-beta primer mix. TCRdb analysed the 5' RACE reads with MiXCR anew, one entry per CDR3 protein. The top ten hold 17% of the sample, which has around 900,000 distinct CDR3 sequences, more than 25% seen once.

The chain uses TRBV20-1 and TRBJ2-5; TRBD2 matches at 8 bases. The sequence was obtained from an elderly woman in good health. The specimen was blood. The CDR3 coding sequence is TGCAGTGCTAGAGATTTGGAAGGACTAGCAGGTCGTGATGAGCAGTACTTC. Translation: CSARDLEGLAGRDEQYF.